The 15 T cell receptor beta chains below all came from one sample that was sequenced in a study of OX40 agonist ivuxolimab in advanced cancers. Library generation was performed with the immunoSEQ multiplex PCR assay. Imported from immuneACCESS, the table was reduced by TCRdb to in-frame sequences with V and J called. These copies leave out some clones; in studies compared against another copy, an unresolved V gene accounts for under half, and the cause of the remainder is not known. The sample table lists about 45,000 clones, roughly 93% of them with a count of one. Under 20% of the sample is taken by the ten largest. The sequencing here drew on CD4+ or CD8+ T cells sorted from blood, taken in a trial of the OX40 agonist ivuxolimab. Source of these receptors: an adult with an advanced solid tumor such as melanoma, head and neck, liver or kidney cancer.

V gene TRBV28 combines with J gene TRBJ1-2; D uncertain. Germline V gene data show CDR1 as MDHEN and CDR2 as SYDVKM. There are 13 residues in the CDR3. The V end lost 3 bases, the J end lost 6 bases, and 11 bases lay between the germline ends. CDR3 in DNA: TGTGCCAGCAGTTTTATCCGGAGGAATGGCTACACCTTC. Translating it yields CASSFIRRNGYTF.

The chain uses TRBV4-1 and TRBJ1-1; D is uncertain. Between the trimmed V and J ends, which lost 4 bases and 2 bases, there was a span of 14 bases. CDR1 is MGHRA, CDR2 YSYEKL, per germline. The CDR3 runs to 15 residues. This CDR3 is CASSPKFGVNTEAFF. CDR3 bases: TGCGCCAGCAGCCCCAAATTCGGGGTTAACACTGAAGCTTTCTTT.

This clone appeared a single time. The CDR3: CASSWGVNQPQHF. In DNA, the CDR3 is TGTGCCAGCAGTTGGGGTGTCAATCAGCCCCAGCATTTT. V is TRBV28 and J is TRBJ1-5; no clear D gene. Germline V gene lookup returns CDR1 MDHEN and CDR2 SYDVKM. The CDR3 consists of 13 residues. The V gene lost 4 bases and the J gene lost 3 bases, with 7 bases spanning the gap.

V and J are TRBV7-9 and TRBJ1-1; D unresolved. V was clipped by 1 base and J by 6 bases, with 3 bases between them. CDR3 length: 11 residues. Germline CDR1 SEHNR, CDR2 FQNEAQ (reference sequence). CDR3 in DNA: TGTGCCAGCAGCTTAGAACCTGAAGCTTTCTTT. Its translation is CASSLEPEAFF.

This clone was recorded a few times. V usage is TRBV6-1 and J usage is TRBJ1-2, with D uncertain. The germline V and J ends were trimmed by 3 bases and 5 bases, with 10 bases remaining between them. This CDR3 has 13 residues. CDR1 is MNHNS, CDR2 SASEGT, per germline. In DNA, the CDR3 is TGTGCCAGCAGTGAGGGAAACCCATATGGCTACACCTTC. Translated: CASSEGNPYGYTF.

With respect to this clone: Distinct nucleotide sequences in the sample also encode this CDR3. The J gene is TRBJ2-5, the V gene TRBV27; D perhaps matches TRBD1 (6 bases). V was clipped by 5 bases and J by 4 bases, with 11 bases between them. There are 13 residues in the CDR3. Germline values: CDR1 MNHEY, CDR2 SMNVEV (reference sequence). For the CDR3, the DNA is TGTGCCAGCAGTCCCCTAGGGGGAGAGACCCAGTACTTC. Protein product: CASSPLGGETQYF.

The CDR3 DNA follows: TGTGCCAGCAGTTTATTCCCCTCTGGGACAGATGGCTACACCTTC. Its translation is CASSLFPSGTDGYTF. The rearrangement uses TRBV27 and TRBJ1-2, with TRBD1 identical over 7 bases. V gave up 1 base and J gave up 6 bases; unmatched junction bases: 8. Germline V gene sequence: CDR1 MNHEY, CDR2 SMNVEV (reference sequence). This CDR3 is 15 amino acids long.

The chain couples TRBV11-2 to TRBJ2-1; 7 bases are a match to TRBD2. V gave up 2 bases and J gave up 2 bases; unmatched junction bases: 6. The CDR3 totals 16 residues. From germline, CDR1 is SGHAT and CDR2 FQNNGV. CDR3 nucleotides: TGTGCCAGCAGCTTATCTAATGCGGGGGCCTACAATGAGCAGTTCTTC. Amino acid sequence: CASSLSNAGAYNEQFF.

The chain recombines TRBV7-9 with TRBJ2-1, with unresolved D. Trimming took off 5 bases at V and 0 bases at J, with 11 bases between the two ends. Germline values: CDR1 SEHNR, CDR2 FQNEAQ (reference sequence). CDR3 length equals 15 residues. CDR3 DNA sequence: TGTGCCAGCAGCCACACAGAGAGCTCCTACAATGAGCAGTTCTTC. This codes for CASSHTESSYNEQFF.

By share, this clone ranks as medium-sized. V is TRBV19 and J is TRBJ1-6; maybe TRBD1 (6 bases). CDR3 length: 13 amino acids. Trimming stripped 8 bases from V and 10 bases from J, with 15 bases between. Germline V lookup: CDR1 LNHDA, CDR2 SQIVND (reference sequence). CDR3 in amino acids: CASSWGPGSPLHF. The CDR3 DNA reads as TGTGCCAGTTCCTGGGGGCCCGGCTCACCCCTCCACTTT.

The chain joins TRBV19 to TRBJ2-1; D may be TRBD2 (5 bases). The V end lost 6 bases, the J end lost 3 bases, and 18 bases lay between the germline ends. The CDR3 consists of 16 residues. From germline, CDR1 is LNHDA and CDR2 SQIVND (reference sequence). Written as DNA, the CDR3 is TGTGCCAGTAGGCGGGTACCCCTCGGGCTCTACAATGAGCAGTTCTTC. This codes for CASRRVPLGLYNEQFF.

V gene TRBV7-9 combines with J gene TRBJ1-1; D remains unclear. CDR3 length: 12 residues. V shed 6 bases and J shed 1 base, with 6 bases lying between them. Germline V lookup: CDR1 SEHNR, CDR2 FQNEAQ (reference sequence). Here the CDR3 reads CASRRTNTEAFF. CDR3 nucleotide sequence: TGTGCCAGCAGAAGAACGAACACTGAAGCTTTCTTT.

CDR3 nucleotide sequence: TGTGCCAGCAGCGTTGGGACAGGGACCTACGAGCAGTACTTC. Its protein product is CASSVGTGTYEQYF. The J gene is TRBJ2-7, the V gene TRBV9, with 9 nucleotides matching TRBD1. V dropped 2 bases and J dropped 2; count of bases not matched to a gene: 2. This CDR3 is 14 amino acids long. Germline V gives CDR1 SGDLS, CDR2 YYNGEE.

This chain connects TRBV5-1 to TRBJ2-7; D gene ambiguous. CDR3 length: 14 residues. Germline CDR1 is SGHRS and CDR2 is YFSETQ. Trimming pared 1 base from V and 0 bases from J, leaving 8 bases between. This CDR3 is CASSLLAASYEQYF. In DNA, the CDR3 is TGCGCCAGCAGCTTGCTTGCGGCCTCCTACGAGCAGTACTTC.

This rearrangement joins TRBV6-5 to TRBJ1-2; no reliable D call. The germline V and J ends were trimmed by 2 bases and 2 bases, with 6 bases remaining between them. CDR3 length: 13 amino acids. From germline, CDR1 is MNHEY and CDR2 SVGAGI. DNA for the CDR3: TGTGCCAGCAGTTACGCCAGAAACTATGGCTACACCTTC. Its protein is CASSYARNYGYTF.